This T cell receptor (beta chain) was identified during a study of blood T cell repertoires in COVID-19. The V gene lost 4 bases and the J gene lost 3 bases, with 14 bases spanning the gap. The CDR3 runs to 14 residues. Germline assignment: CDR1 SGHRS and CDR2 YFSETQ. Data came from immunoSEQ multiplex PCR; TCRdb stores just in-frame clones and leaves some out. This table holds about 370,000 clones, around 87% found once. The chain carries TRBV5-1 and TRBJ2-7, with D possibly TRBD1 on 5 matching bases. The sequencing input was peripheral blood. The TCR was taken from a young woman with COVID-19, enrolled during active disease. CDR3 residues: CASSAGQSLYEQYF. The CDR3 DNA reads TGCGCCAGCAGCGCTGGACAATCCCTCTACGAGCAGTACTTC.